What follows is one T cell receptor beta chain and its context. These data originate in a study of human T cells and chemical hapten exposure. Looking at the study overall: On the upper back, patch tests were applied with 0.01% DPC and read at 6 days.

Indicated time point: patch test 2, 6 weeks after DPC sensitization. Treatment defined: therapeutic diphenylcyclopropenone sensitization with weekly scalp DPC. Those who donated were patients with alopecia, 18 to 70 years of age, and suitable for DPC. From the RACE reads, TCRdb called clonotypes with MiXCR, one entry per CDR3 protein. The sample includes 70,000 to 95,000 distinct CDR3 sequences, 6.5% to 8% of them seen just once. The CDR3 extends over 16 amino acids. Germline CDR1 SQVTM, CDR2 ANQGSEA. V was clipped by 8 bases and J by 3 bases; unmatched bases: 8. Sequencing used whole blood, obtained in connection with sensitization to the hapten diphenylcyclopropenone (DPC). The chain employs TRBV29-1 and TRBJ2-6; 12 bases match TRBD1. This sequence originates from a young woman with alopecia areata. Some clones in this sample may be carry-over from other donors' samples. For the CDR3, the DNA is TGCAGCATCCGGGACAGGGGGCTAGGTGGGGCCAACGTCCTGACTTTC. Amino acids: CSIRDRGLGGANVLTF. Together with reference TRBV29-1 and TRBJ2-6, the CDR3 gives the full variable domain: SAVISQKPSRDICQRGTSLTIQCQVDSQVTMMFWYRQQPGQSLTLIATANQGSEATYESGFVIDKFPISRPNLTFSTLTVSNMSPEDSSIYLCSIRDRGLGGANVLTFGAGSRLTVL.